Below are 29 T cell receptor beta chains sequenced from a single sample in a study of molecular identifiers for immune sequencing clone quantification. From the PCR reads, TCRdb called clonotypes with MiXCR, one entry per CDR3 protein. The sample has 490,000 or so distinct CDR3 sequences; around 25% are singletons. Sequencing was performed on naive CD8+ T cells from blood, with Jurkat cell RNA spiked in. Subset of the sample: FACS-sorted CD8+CD4-CCR7+CD45RA+ naive T cells. These receptors all stem from a human donor in good health. Some libraries in this study had Jurkat cell RNA spiked in.

V usage is TRBV6-6 and J usage is TRBJ1-5; D not certain. V was trimmed by 8 bases and J by 1 base, leaving 15 bases between them. This CDR3 is built from 15 residues. Per germline, CDR1 MNHNY and CDR2 SVGAGI (reference sequence). CDR3 bases: TGTGCCAGCTCCCTCTCAACGGGCAGCAATCAGCCCCAGCATTTT. Protein sequence: CASSLSTGSNQPQHF.

Note on this clonotype: Compared with germline, one end of the junction differs, possibly owing to a read error. As DNA, the CDR3 is TGCGCCCGCAGCCAATTCAATAGGGGGATAAACACCGGGGAGCTATTTTTT. It specifies CARSQFNRGINTGELFF. The chain uses TRBV4-1 and TRBJ2-2; a weak D match, TRBD1 (6 bases). This CDR3 has 17 amino acids. Germline values: CDR1 MGHRA, CDR2 YSYEKL.

This clonotype turned up a few times. The rearrangement uses TRBV11-2 and TRBJ2-7; possibly TRBD1 or TRBD2 for D (9 bases each). The V and J ends lost 5 bases and 5 bases respectively, with 25 bases between them. CDR1 is SGHAT, CDR2 FQNNGV, per germline. The CDR3 sequence is 17 residues long. The CDR3 spells CASSPSSGGTGIHEQYF. The CDR3 DNA sequence: TGTGCCAGCAGCCCATCCAGCGGGGGGACAGGGATCCACGAGCAGTACTTC.

The chain is built from TRBV28 and TRBJ2-3; TRBD2 matches at 9 bases. With V trimmed by 2 bases and J by 2 bases, 5 bases remained unmatched. The CDR3 runs to 16 residues. CDR1 is MDHEN and CDR2 is SYDVKM in the germline V gene. CDR3 amino acids: CASSLIPSGITDTQYF. In DNA, the CDR3 is TGTGCCAGCAGTTTAATCCCTAGCGGGATCACAGATACGCAGTATTTT.

The chain recombines TRBV6-2 or TRBV6-3 with TRBJ1-5; D is unclear. This CDR3 has 12 amino acids. Trimming took off 6 bases at V and 12 bases at J, with 15 bases between the two ends. Germline CDR1 and CDR2: MNHEY and SVGEGT. The CDR3 DNA reads as TGTGCCAGCAGCCCCCCTTCTGGGGACCAGCATTTT. This translates into CASSPPSGDQHF.

The V call is TRBV13, the J call TRBJ2-3; possibly TRBD1 or TRBD2 for D (5 bases each). This CDR3 region has 16 residues. The V end was cut by 5 bases, the J end by 5 bases, with 20 bases between. Germline-derived CDR1 and CDR2 are PRHDT and FYEKMQ (reference sequence). CDR3 nucleotides: TGTGCCAGCAGCCGAGCCGGGACGCCCTCCGGAGATACGCAGTATTTT. Protein sequence: CASSRAGTPSGDTQYF.

The rearrangement joins TRBV11-2 to TRBJ1-1; D not resolved. From germline, CDR1 is SGHAT and CDR2 FQNNGV. The germline V and J ends were trimmed by 7 bases and 2 bases, with 5 bases remaining between them. This CDR3 has 11 residues. Written as DNA, the CDR3 is TGTGCCAGCAACCATAACACTGAAGCTTTCTTT. As protein: CASNHNTEAFF.

As DNA, the CDR3 is TGTGCCACCAGCAGAGATAAGGGGGACACTGAAGCTTTCTTT. It encodes CATSRDKGDTEAFF. The rearrangement joins TRBV15 to TRBJ1-1, with D perhaps TRBD1 (6 bases). Between the trimmed V and J ends, which lost 0 bases and 3 bases, there was a span of 8 bases. This CDR3 has 14 amino acids. From germline, CDR1 is LNHNV and CDR2 YYDKDF (reference sequence).

There are a few counts of this clonotype. The chain links TRBV7-9 to TRBJ2-7, with D unresolved. The V end lost 4 bases, the J end lost 1 base, and 14 bases lay between the germline ends. The CDR3 totals 15 residues. Germline V gene sequence: CDR1 SEHNR, CDR2 FQNEAQ (reference sequence). As DNA, the CDR3 is TGTGCCAGCAGCTCCGGTTCGGCAATTTCCTACGAGCAGTACTTC. It yields the protein CASSSGSAISYEQYF. Drawing the rest from reference TRBV7-9 and TRBJ2-7, the complete variable domain is DTGVSQNPRHKITKRGQNVTFRCDPISEHNRLYWYRQTLGQGPEFLTYFQNEAQLEKSRLLSDRFSAERPKGSFSTLEIQRTEQGDSAMYLCASSSGSAISYEQYFGPGTRLTVT.

The rearrangement joins TRBV18 to TRBJ2-7, with D tentatively TRBD1 (6 bases). V was clipped by 8 bases and J by 2 bases, with 13 bases between them. Looked up from germline, CDR1 is KGHSH and CDR2 is LQKENI. The CDR3 loop spans 13 amino acids. Here the CDR3 reads CASVTGIPYEQYF. The DNA for the CDR3 is TGTGCCAGCGTCACAGGGATTCCCTACGAGCAGTACTTC. Filled out from reference TRBV18 and TRBJ2-7, the complete variable domain reads NAGVMQNPRHLVRRRGQEARLRCSPMKGHSHVYWYRQLPEEGLKFMVYLQKENIIDESGMPKERFSAEFPKEGPSILRIQQVVRGDSAAYFCASVTGIPYEQYFGPGTRLTVT.

Comment on this clonotype: One junction end disagrees with the germline gene, perhaps due to a read error. V is TRBV27 and J is TRBJ2-7; 11 bases fit TRBD1. The V gene's germline CDR1 is MNHEY and CDR2 SMNVEV (reference sequence). This CDR3 spans 14 amino acids. CDR3 loop: CVSSLRTGGPEQYF. The CDR3 nucleotides are TGTGTCAGCAGTTTAAGGACAGGGGGCCCCGAGCAGTACTTC.

As for this clonotype: This may arise from a read error, as a much more abundant clone is one base away. V gene TRBV28 combines with J gene TRBJ1-2; D gene unclear. The CDR3 totals 12 residues. CDR1 MDHEN and CDR2 SYDVKM come from the germline V gene. The CDR3 reads CASGPKLYDYTF. CDR3 coding DNA: TGTGCCAGCGGACCGAAACTCTATGACTACACCTTC.

Turning to this clonotype: One junction end disagrees with the germline gene, perhaps due to a read error. The V call is TRBV2, the J call TRBJ2-4, with TRBD1 matching over 7 bases. Germline V gene sequence: CDR1 SNHLY, CDR2 FYNNEI. The CDR3 length is 17 residues. The CDR3 here is CASGEGDSPLAKNIQYF. The CDR3 region has the DNA TGTGCCAGCGGTGAGGGGGACAGTCCACTAGCCAAAAACATTCAGTACTTC.

This clonotype occurred many times. The rearrangement uses TRBV29-1 and TRBJ1-1; D gene ambiguous. V shed 7 bases and J shed 2 bases, with 11 bases lying between them. The germline gives CDR1 SQVTM, CDR2 ANQGSEA. CDR3 length: 12 amino acids. The CDR3 DNA sequence: TGCAGCGGTCGGGCTTTTAACACTGAAGCTTTCTTT. It translates to CSGRAFNTEAFF.

The chain has TRBV6-5 and TRBJ2-7; D unclear. The CDR3 has 13 residues. In germline, CDR1 is MNHEY, CDR2 SVGAGI. V was clipped by 10 bases and J by 0 bases, with 13 bases between them. DNA for the CDR3: TGTGCCACCCGACAAAGGAGCTCCTACGAGCAGTACTTC. Its translation: CATRQRSSYEQYF.

The chain has TRBV9 and TRBJ1-5; the D is unclear. V lost 0 bases, J lost 5 bases, and 6 bases lay in between. CDR3 length: 13 amino acids. Germline values: CDR1 SGDLS, CDR2 YYNGEE. The CDR3 region has the DNA TGTGCCAGCAGCGTAGGCTTGGATCAGCCCCAGCATTTT. Protein: CASSVGLDQPQHF.

Notes on this clonotype: This may arise from a read error, as a much more abundant clone is one base away. Given the absence of the conserved phenylalanine or tryptophan at the CDR3 end, a read error is likely. V is TRBV12-3 or TRBV12-4 and J is TRBJ1-1; D gene uncertain. Trimming removed 10 bases at V and 4 bases at J, with 16 bases between. The CDR3 runs 13 residues. This CDR3 is CATAWSGRTEAFS. The CDR3 bases are TGTGCCACCGCGTGGTCCGGGCGCACTGAAGCTTTCTCT.

The chain links TRBV7-9 to TRBJ1-1; 8 bases align to TRBD1. CDR1 SEHNR and CDR2 FQNEAQ come from the germline V gene (reference sequence). The CDR3 consists of 14 residues. Germline trimming cut 1 base from V and 6 bases from J; bases unmatched to any gene: 4. DNA of the CDR3: TGTGCCAGCAGCTTAGAGGACAGGGCCGCTGAAGCTTTCTTT. It specifies CASSLEDRAAEAFF.

The rearrangement joins TRBV7-9 to TRBJ1-2; D unresolved. V lost 5 bases and J 4 bases, leaving 14 bases between the germline ends. CDR3 length: 14 residues. The germline V gene encodes CDR1 SEHNR and CDR2 FQNEAQ (reference sequence). Here the CDR3 reads CASSENPNAYGYTF. The DNA of the CDR3 is TGTGCCAGCAGCGAAAATCCCAATGCCTATGGCTACACCTTC.

As regards this clonotype: Given a much more abundant clone one base away, this may be a read error. V is TRBV20-1 and J is TRBJ1-3, with D unclear. Germline loops: CDR1 DFQATT, CDR2 SNEGSKA (reference sequence). This CDR3 contains 14 residues. The CDR3 bases are TGCAGTGCTAGAGGTGGAGTATCTGGAGACACCATATATTTT. Translating gives CSARGGVSGDTIYF.

This clonotype was counted at least ten times. The V call is TRBV28, the J call TRBJ2-7, with D possibly matching TRBD2 (6 bases). This CDR3 is 14 amino acids long. The V and J ends lost 5 bases and 2 bases respectively, with 13 bases between them. Per the germline V gene, CDR1 is MDHEN and CDR2 is SYDVKM. CDR3 residues: CASSPWDFPYEQYF. DNA for the CDR3: TGTGCCAGCAGTCCCTGGGACTTTCCCTACGAGCAGTACTTC.

This clonotype was seen only a few times. The V gene is TRBV4-3, the J gene TRBJ2-7; 10 bases line up with TRBD1. There are 18 residues in the CDR3. V lost 2 bases and J lost 7; bases outside the gene matches: 17. In germline, CDR1 is LGHNA, CDR2 YSLEER. CDR3 bases: TGCGCCAGCAGCCAATGGGCGGACGGGACAGGGGTCCCCGGGGAGCAGTACTTC. Translation gives CASSQWADGTGVPGEQYF.

This clonotype was detected only a few times. This sequence joins TRBV7-9 and TRBJ1-5; 9 bases align to TRBD1. CDR1 is SEHNR and CDR2 is FQNEAQ in the germline V gene (reference sequence). This CDR3 is built from 17 residues. V trimming: 7 bases; J trimming: 1 base; junction bases outside the gene matches: 11. As DNA, the CDR3 is TGTGCCAGCACCGAGTATACAGGGGGCGCGAGCAATCAGCCCCAGCATTTT. This sequence encodes CASTEYTGGASNQPQHF.

For this clonotype: A much more abundant neighbour one base away suggests this may be a read error. This chain links TRBV28 with TRBJ1-5; D remains ambiguous. This CDR3 has 14 amino acids. CDR1 MDHEN and CDR2 SYDVKM come from the germline V gene. Trimming took 7 bases from V and 0 from J, leaving 10 bases between them. The CDR3 is CASKPRHSNQPQHF. The CDR3 bases are TGTGCCAGCAAACCGAGACATAGCAATCAGCCCCAGCATTTT.

Note on this clonotype: One junction end does not reproduce the germline sequence, and a read error may be involved. The chain has TRBV7-9 and TRBJ2-7; unclear D gene. Germline V CDR1 and CDR2: SEHNR, FQNEAQ (reference sequence). The CDR3 contains 14 residues. The CDR3 is CVSSPRTEIYEQYF. The CDR3 DNA reads as TGTGTCAGCAGCCCCAGGACCGAGATTTACGAGCAGTACTTC.

This clonotype was detected many times. The gene calls are TRBV2 and TRBJ2-7; D gene uncertain. This CDR3 is 11 amino acids long. V shed 8 bases and J shed 3 bases, with 8 bases lying between them. Germline CDR1 reads SNHLY; CDR2 reads FYNNEI. CDR3 loop: CASGPNYEQYF. In DNA, the CDR3 is TGTGCCAGCGGACCGAACTACGAGCAGTACTTC.

This clonotype was picked up a small number of times. The chain joins TRBV19 to TRBJ2-2, with D possibly being TRBD1 (5 bases). This CDR3 is built from 15 residues. V was clipped by 8 bases and J by 6 bases, with 19 bases between them. Germline V CDR1 and CDR2: LNHDA, SQIVND (reference sequence). Here the CDR3 DNA reads TGTGCCAGTTCCCTCTGGGCAGGGAAAGCCGGGGAGCTGTTTTTT. Translated: CASSLWAGKAGELFF.

J is TRBJ2-5 and V is TRBV19; no firm D call. This CDR3 has 14 residues. The V end lost 0 bases, the J end lost 1 base, and 6 bases lay between the germline ends. Germline V gene sequence: CDR1 LNHDA, CDR2 SQIVND (reference sequence). CDR3 region: CASSIEGSQETQYF. CDR3 bases: TGTGCCAGTAGTATAGAGGGCAGCCAAGAGACCCAGTACTTC.

This clonotype was seen at least ten times. The CDR3 sequence: CASSEGKEAFF. Here the CDR3 DNA reads TGTGCCAGCAGTGAAGGCAAGGAAGCTTTCTTT. The rearrangement links TRBV25-1 to TRBJ1-1; D gene ambiguous. Between the trimmed V and J ends, which lost 2 bases and 8 bases, there was a span of 6 bases. The CDR3 sequence is 11 residues long. Germline-derived CDR1 and CDR2 are MGHDK and SYGVNS.